The 26 T cell receptor beta chains listed next were all sequenced from one sample in a study of blood T cells in healthy people across ages. Then a second PCR, running about 6 to 12 cycles, was carried out with a sample-barcoded 5' primer and a J-beta primer mix. MiXCR, applied by TCRdb to the 5' RACE reads, yields one record per CDR3 protein. In the table there are some 1.8 million distinct CDR3 sequences, roughly two fifths of which are singletons. Input material: blood. The receptors shown here come from a human donor in good health.

The chain employs TRBV6-5 and TRBJ1-2; D perhaps matches TRBD1 (5 bases). The ends were cut back, 5 bases at V and 6 bases at J, with 16 bases in the middle. The CDR3 runs to 14 residues. The germline V gene has CDR1 MNHEY and CDR2 SVGAGI. CDR3 sequence: CASSLGPDAHGYTF. The CDR3 nucleotides are TGTGCCAGCAGTCTGGGACCAGATGCTCATGGCTACACCTTC.

This clonotype was detected ten times or more. The V call is TRBV6-6, the J call TRBJ2-1; 12 nucleotides match TRBD2. V lost 0 bases, J lost 3 bases, and 3 bases stayed unmatched. Germline CDR1 is MNHNY and CDR2 is SVGAGI (reference sequence). CDR3 size: 17 residues. CDR3 sequence: CASSYSGLAGIYNEQFF. CDR3 nucleotide sequence: TGTGCCAGCAGTTACTCCGGACTAGCGGGGATCTACAATGAGCAGTTCTTC.

The chain is built from TRBV10-2 and TRBJ1-1; D gene unclear. CDR3 size: 13 residues. Trimming took 1 base from V and 7 from J, leaving 10 bases between them. Germline-derived CDR1 and CDR2 are WSHSY and SAAADI. CDR3 sequence (DNA): TGCGCCAGCAGTGAGTATTCGGCAGTTGAAGCTTTCTTT. Residues: CASSEYSAVEAFF.

About this clonotype: It may be a read error: a sequence one base away is much more abundant. The V and J genes are TRBV9 and TRBJ2-1; tentatively, D is TRBD2 (6 bases). The germline CDR1 and CDR2 sequences are SGDLS and YYNGEE. CDR3 length: 16 amino acids. The CDR3: CTSSANGLEGYNEQFF. CDR3 DNA sequence: TGTACCAGCAGCGCCAATGGACTGGAGGGCTACAATGAGCAGTTCTTC. Together with reference TRBV9 and TRBJ2-1, the CDR3 gives the full variable domain: DSGVTQTPKHLITATGQRVTLRCSPRSGDLSVYWYQQSLDQGLQFLIQYYNGEERAKGNILERFSAQQFPDLHSELNLSSLELGDSALYFCTSSANGLEGYNEQFFGPGTRLTVL.

This sequence joins TRBV28 and TRBJ2-7; D remains ambiguous. V was pared by 7 bases and J by 2 bases, with 15 bases between. CDR3 length equals 14 residues. Germline V gene lookup returns CDR1 MDHEN and CDR2 SYDVKM. CDR3 nucleotide sequence: TGTGCCAGCATCTCAGGACCAGGAGCCTACGAGCAGTACTTC. It encodes CASISGPGAYEQYF. The full variable domain, with the rest looked up from reference TRBV28 and TRBJ2-7, is DVKVTQSSRYLVKRTGEKVFLECVQDMDHENMFWYRQDPGLGLRLIYFSYDVKMKEKGDIPEGYSVSREKKERFSLILESASTNQTSMYLCASISGPGAYEQYFGPGTRLTVT.

The chain is built from TRBV7-3 and TRBJ2-5; D is perhaps TRBD2 (7 bases). The closer fit of TRBJ2-7 to the DNA end suggests the J call may be wrong. CDR1 SGHTA and CDR2 FQGTGA come from the germline V gene. The CDR3 extends over 13 amino acids. The CDR3 DNA reads TGTGCCAGCAGCTCCGGCGGGGGCGACGAGCAGTACTTC. This codes for CASSSGGGDEQYF.

The V gene is TRBV7-6, the J gene TRBJ1-2, with D maybe TRBD1 (5 bases). The CDR3 consists of 14 residues. Germline values: CDR1 SGHVS, CDR2 FNYEAQ. The V end lost 1 base, the J end lost 4 bases, and 10 bases lay between the germline ends. CDR3 coding DNA: TGTGCCAGCAGCTTAGATCAGGGATTCTATGGCTACACCTTC. Amino acid sequence: CASSLDQGFYGYTF.

The table lists this clonotype with a few counts. The V and J genes are TRBV7-9 and TRBJ2-7, with 9 bases fitting TRBD1. The J call could be wrong; TRBJ2-5 is a better fit for the DNA end. Germline CDR1 reads SEHNR; CDR2 reads FQNEAQ (reference sequence). The CDR3 sequence is 15 residues long. The CDR3 is CASSSPEDRGETQYF. DNA for the CDR3: TGTGCCAGCAGCTCCCCAGAGGACAGGGGAGAGACCCAGTACTTC.

The chain carries TRBV29-1 and TRBJ2-4; D unclear. TRBJ2-5 matches the DNA end more closely, so the J call is doubtful. Germline V gene lookup returns CDR1 SQVTM and CDR2 ANQGSEA. CDR3 size: 13 residues. CDR3 sequence reads: CSVREANQETQYF. CDR3 DNA: TGCAGCGTTCGCGAAGCCAACCAAGAGACCCAGTACTTC.

The chain joins TRBV24-1 to TRBJ2-3; D unresolved. The germline V and J ends were trimmed by 4 bases and 5 bases, with 9 bases remaining between them. Germline V lookup: CDR1 KGHDR, CDR2 SFDVKD. The CDR3 has 13 residues. CDR3 nucleotide sequence: TGTGCCACCAGTGACGGCCCGGGAGATACGCAGTATTTT. Encoded protein: CATSDGPGDTQYF.

This sequence joins TRBV7-8 and TRBJ2-7; D uncertain. CDR3 size: 15 residues. The V end was cut by 1 base, the J end by 0 bases, with 10 bases between. The germline CDR1 and CDR2 sequences are SGHVS and FQNEAQ. CDR3 residues: CASSLESAVSYEQYF. CDR3 sequence (DNA): TGTGCCAGCAGCTTAGAATCCGCCGTCTCCTACGAGCAGTACTTC.

The chain recombines TRBV3-1 with TRBJ1-5; D is unresolved. V lost 0 bases and J 0 bases, leaving 3 bases between the germline ends. Germline-derived CDR1 and CDR2 are LGHDT and YNNKEL (reference sequence). This CDR3 has 14 amino acids. CDR3 sequence (DNA): TGTGCCAGCAGCCAAGATAATAGCAATCAGCCCCAGCATTTT. Protein product: CASSQDNSNQPQHF.

The chain recombines TRBV10-2 with TRBJ2-7, with 9 bases lining up with TRBD1. The CDR3 runs 13 residues. Germline CDR1 reads WSHSY; CDR2 reads SAAADI. V shed 6 bases, J shed 11 bases, and the junction held 11 bases outside the gene matches. The CDR3 here is CASRQGAWVEEYF. The CDR3 DNA sequence: TGCGCCAGCAGACAGGGGGCTTGGGTAGAGGAGTACTTC.

This clonotype has at least ten counts. This chain uses TRBV4-1 with TRBJ2-7; D gene ambiguous. This CDR3 contains 14 residues. The germline V and J ends were trimmed by 0 bases and 2 bases, with 8 bases remaining between them. The germline gives CDR1 MGHRA, CDR2 YSYEKL. CDR3 region: CASSQERTTYEQYF. The DNA for the CDR3 is TGCGCCAGCAGCCAAGAACGCACCACCTACGAGCAGTACTTC.

The chain couples TRBV24-1 to TRBJ1-2, with a weak D call TRBD1 (6 bases). CDR1 and CDR2 from the germline V gene are KGHDR and SFDVKD. This CDR3 has 15 amino acids. The germline V and J ends were trimmed by 4 bases and 3 bases, with 14 bases remaining between them. The CDR3 region is CATSDMTGSYYGYTF. CDR3 sequence (DNA): TGTGCCACCAGTGACATGACAGGCTCCTACTATGGCTACACCTTC.

This clonotype was detected a few times. The rearrangement uses TRBV29-1 and TRBJ1-1; D not certain. V was clipped by 4 bases and J by 3 bases, with 9 bases between them. There are 12 residues in the CDR3. The V gene's germline CDR1 is SQVTM and CDR2 ANQGSEA. The CDR3 DNA reads TGCAGCGTTGGAGGTCGTGACACTGAAGCTTTCTTT. Its translation: CSVGGRDTEAFF.

This clonotype was seen more than once but under ten times. The rearrangement links TRBV4-1 to TRBJ2-4; D unresolved. The assigned J gene may be wrong: the sequence end matches TRBJ2-7 better. CDR1 and CDR2 (germline): MGHRA, YSYEKL. CDR3 length: 14 residues. The CDR3 loop reads CASSQVASVHEQYF. As DNA, the CDR3 is TGCGCCAGCAGCCAAGTGGCCAGCGTTCACGAGCAGTACTTC.

Comment on this clonotype: This may be a read error: a much more frequent sequence differs by one nucleotide. The chain couples TRBV7-2 to TRBJ2-5; D unclear. CDR3 length: 13 amino acids. Germline CDR1 reads SGHTA; CDR2 reads FQGNSA. Trimming left V 2 bases short and J 2 bases short, with 6 bases between. The CDR3 loop is CASSLMRQETQYF. CDR3 nucleotide sequence: TGTGCCAGCAGCTTAATGCGGCAAGAGACCCAGTACTTC.

This clonotype was seen more than once but under ten times. One end of the junction does not line up with germline, which may come from a read error. The rearrangement uses TRBV7-2 and TRBJ2-7, with D tentatively TRBD1 or TRBD2 (5 bases each). The CDR3 spans 15 residues. Germline V gene lookup returns CDR1 SGHTA and CDR2 FQGNSA. CDR3 region: CASGLFSGSSYEQYF. CDR3 nucleotide sequence: TGTGCCAGCGGCTTATTTTCAGGGAGCTCCTACGAGCAGTACTTC.

The chain combines TRBV20-1 with TRBJ2-1, with 9 bases lining up with TRBD2. Germline CDR1 reads DFQATT; CDR2 reads SNEGSKA (reference sequence). V lost 4 bases and J lost 6; bases outside the gene matches: 7. The CDR3 is 14 residues long. For the CDR3, the DNA is TGCAGTGCTACCAGGACTAGCGTTGCCAATGAGCAGTTCTTC. It specifies CSATRTSVANEQFF.

The rearrangement joins TRBV7-2 to TRBJ2-7, with TRBD2 identical over 13 bases. The CDR3 runs 16 residues. Germline V gene lookup returns CDR1 SGHTA and CDR2 FQGNSA. Trimming at V came to 5 bases and at J to 2 bases, leaving 6 bases not matched to a gene. The CDR3 loop reads CASSKLAGGFPYEQYF. DNA for the CDR3: TGTGCCAGCAGCAAACTAGCGGGGGGGTTCCCCTACGAGCAGTACTTC. Based on the CDR3 plus reference TRBV7-2 and TRBJ2-7, the full variable domain is GAGVSQSPSNKVTEKGKDVELRCDPISGHTALYWYRQSLGQGLEFLIYFQGNSAPDKSGLPSDRFSAERTGGSVSTLTIQRTQQEDSAVYLCASSKLAGGFPYEQYFGPGTRLTVT.

The chain carries TRBV4-3 and TRBJ2-7; D possibly uses TRBD1 or TRBD2 (5 bases each). This CDR3 comprises 15 residues. Trimming took off 1 base at V and 2 bases at J, with 12 bases between the two ends. Germline V gene lookup returns CDR1 LGHNA and CDR2 YSLEER. The DNA of the CDR3 is TGCGCCAGCAGCCAAGTCGCGAGAGGGGCCTACGAGCAGTACTTC. Translating gives CASSQVARGAYEQYF.

The chain joins TRBV20-1 to TRBJ2-1; maybe TRBD2 (7 bases). Trimming removed 5 bases at V and 9 bases at J, with 11 bases between. The CDR3 covers 11 residues. Germline CDR1 and CDR2: DFQATT and SNEGSKA (reference sequence). The CDR3 coding sequence is TGCAGTGCTCAAAGGGGGGGTGAGCAGTTCTTC. Residues: CSAQRGGEQFF.

Written as DNA, the CDR3 is TGTGCCAGCAGCGTAGGGGCGGGGCCCCTCCACGAGCAGTACTTC. This sequence encodes CASSVGAGPLHEQYF. The chain employs TRBV9 and TRBJ2-7; perhaps TRBD2 as D (6 bases). V was clipped by 0 bases and J by 5 bases, with 15 bases between them. This CDR3 is built from 15 residues. CDR1 is SGDLS, CDR2 YYNGEE, per germline.

The CDR3 region has the DNA TGCAGTGCAGGGGCCTACAGGGGGCTTTCGTCCTACGAGCAGTACTTC. Translation gives CSAGAYRGLSSYEQYF. This chain uses TRBV20-1 with TRBJ2-7; 9 nucleotides align to TRBD1. V shed 6 bases, J shed 1 base, and the junction held 13 bases outside the gene matches. This CDR3 is built from 16 residues. The germline V gene has CDR1 DFQATT and CDR2 SNEGSKA (reference sequence).

The chain links TRBV9 to TRBJ1-1, with D perhaps matching TRBD1 (6 bases). Germline lookup yields CDR1 SGDLS and CDR2 YYNGEE. This CDR3 has 15 residues. V lost 3 bases to trimming and J lost 1 base, with 13 bases between them. The CDR3 region has the DNA TGTGCCAGCAGCGCAAGGGACATTGGGAACACTGAAGCTTTCTTT. Protein sequence: CASSARDIGNTEAFF.